The 7 T cell receptor beta chains below were found in one sample sequenced in a study of T cell clonality in common variable immunodeficiency. Their target antigens are unknown. General observations from the study: In common variable immunodeficiency, TCR beta chains reportedly carried fewer deletions and N-nucleotide insertions.

The table came from immunoSEQ multiplex PCR; TCRdb's copy has only in-frame clones and leaves some out. The sample has about 8,000 clones, none seen only once. Material: peripheral blood mononuclear cells. The receptors stem from a human donor with common variable immunodeficiency.

Ten or more counts support this clone. At one of its ends the junction is not consistent with the germline gene, which may arise from a read error. The read gets to within 3 residues of the CDR3 end, and the germline J gene fills in the rest. The chain is built from TRBV6-2 or TRBV6-3 and TRBJ2-2; no clear D. The V gene's germline CDR1 is MNHEY and CDR2 SVGEGT. This CDR3 contains 13 residues. The sequenced part of the CDR3 DNA is TGTGCCGGCAGTATATCAGACACCGGGGAG. It translates to CAGSISDTGE. The whole CDR3 protein reads CAGSISDTGELFF.

This clone was observed at least ten times. The observed sequence ends 3 residues before the CDR3 terminus, with the missing tail filled in from the germline J gene. This sequence joins TRBV20-1 and TRBJ1-2; D is perhaps TRBD1 (5 bases). Germline CDR1 DFQATT, CDR2 SNEGSKA (reference sequence). The ends were cut back, 3 bases at V and 7 bases at J, with 24 bases in the middle. The CDR3 consists of 16 residues. The sequenced part of the CDR3 DNA is TGCAGTGCTAGTCCCCCCGGGACTGATAACTTTCGTGGC. Encoded protein: CSASPPGTDNFRG. The CDR3 as a whole reads CSASPPGTDNFRGYTF.

This clone has a handful of counts. From the germline J gene comes the end of the CDR3, since the read stops 3 residues before it. V and J are TRBV7-9 and TRBJ1-6; D ambiguous. Germline CDR1 SEHNR, CDR2 FQNEAQ (reference sequence). The CDR3 runs 14 residues. The chain's CDR3 is CASSLAPRNHPLHF. The part of the CDR3 DNA that was read is TGTGCCAGCAGCTTAGCACCGCGGAATCATCCC.

This clone has a handful of counts. Coverage ceases 3 residues before the CDR3 finishes, and the germline J gene fills in the end. The chain is built from TRBV7-2 and TRBJ2-7; 7 bases fit TRBD1. The CDR3 covers 15 residues. CDR1 and CDR2 (germline): SGHTA, FQGNSA. Trimming took 1 base from V and 2 from J; bases not matched to a gene: 5. CDR3 DNA (partial): TGTGCCAGCAGCTTAGGGCCGACAGGGACCTACGAG. Its protein product is CASSLGPTGTYE. The entire CDR3 is CASSLGPTGTYEQYF.

This clone appeared a few times. The CDR3 goes on 3 residues after the read ends, and that part is filled in from the germline J gene. The rearrangement uses TRBV30 and TRBJ2-7; no firm D call. The CDR3 covers 13 residues. Between the trimmed V and J ends, which lost 1 base and 1 base, there was a span of 8 bases. Germline V gene data show CDR1 as GTSNPN and CDR2 as SVGIG (reference sequence). The CDR3 DNA, read in part, is TGTGCCTGGAGTGATGGCAGTTCCTACGAG. Encoded protein: CAWSDGSSYE. The CDR3 as a whole reads CAWSDGSSYEQYF.

This clone was seen a handful of times. The read gets to within 3 residues of the CDR3 end, and the germline J gene fills in the rest. This chain connects TRBV18 to TRBJ1-2, with 7 positions matching TRBD1. The CDR3 covers 13 residues. CDR1 and CDR2 (germline): KGHSH, LQKENI. This CDR3 is CASSPLTGRGYTF. The sequenced CDR3 bases are TGTGCCAGCTCACCACTGACAGGGAGAGGC. The entire variable domain, with the rest obtained from reference TRBV18 and TRBJ1-2, is as follows: NAGVMQNPRHLVRRRGQEARLRCSPMKGHSHVYWYRQLPEEGLKFMVYLQKENIIDESGMPKERFSAEFPKEGPSILRIQQVVRGDSAAYFCASSPLTGRGYTFGSGTRLTVV.

This clone is labeled as medium-sized. Read data end 3 residues before the CDR3 end; the end is taken from the germline J gene. The chain combines TRBV30 with TRBJ1-2; D gene ambiguous. The V end lost 3 bases, the J end lost 2 bases, and 16 bases lay between the germline ends. The germline V gene has CDR1 GTSNPN and CDR2 SVGIG (reference sequence). The CDR3 consists of 15 residues. The DNA read from the CDR3 is TGTGCCTGGAGCGCGGCGGCGGATATAAACTATGGC. Its translation: CAWSAAADINYG. The full-length CDR3 reads as CAWSAAADINYGYTF. Complete variable domain (other parts from reference TRBV30 and TRBJ1-2): SQTIHQWPATLVQPVGSPLSLECTVEGTSNPNLYWYRQAAGRGLQLLFYSVGIGQISSEVPQNLSASRPQDRQFILSSKKLLLSDSGFYLCAWSAAADINYGYTFGSGTRLTVV.